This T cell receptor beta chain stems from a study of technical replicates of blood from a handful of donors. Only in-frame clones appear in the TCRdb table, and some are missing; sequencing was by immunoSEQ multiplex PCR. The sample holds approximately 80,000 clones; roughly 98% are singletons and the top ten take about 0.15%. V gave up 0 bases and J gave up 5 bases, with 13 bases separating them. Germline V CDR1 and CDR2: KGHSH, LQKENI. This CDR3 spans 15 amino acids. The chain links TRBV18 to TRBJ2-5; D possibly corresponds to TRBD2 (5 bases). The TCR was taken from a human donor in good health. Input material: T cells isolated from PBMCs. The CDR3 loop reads CASSPPGGLAETQYF. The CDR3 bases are TGTGCCAGCTCACCACCGGGCGGGTTGGCGGAGACCCAGTACTTC.